This TCR beta chain was sequenced during a study of radiation and T cells in renal cell carcinoma. The assay was immunoSEQ multiplex PCR, and TCRdb's table has in-frame clones only and misses some. The sample lists 60,000 to 75,000 clones; about 74% were seen once. The V gene end was trimmed by 10 bases and the J gene end by 8 bases; junction bases not matched to a gene: 4. Germline V gene lookup returns CDR1 ENHRY and CDR2 SYGVKD. The CDR3 length is 13 residues. Regarding time point: blood 4 weeks post-SBRT, at nephrectomy. Treatment given: 15 Gy SBRT to primary tumor, nephrectomy 4 weeks later. The chain combines TRBV10-3 with TRBJ2-1, with TRBD2 identical over 14 bases. The material sequenced was blood, taken from a patient whose treatment included radiotherapy and nephrectomy. The receptor comes from a man between 60 and 75 years old with renal cell carcinoma. CDR3 nucleotides: TGTGCCACCGGGACTAGCGGGAGCGATGAGCAGTTCTTC. It is translated as CATGTSGSDEQFF.